Below are 20 T cell receptor beta chains sequenced from a single sample in a study of OX40 agonist ivuxolimab in advanced cancers. The data were produced by immunoSEQ multiplex PCR, yet TCRdb's version contains in-frame clones alone and is incomplete. The sample comprises 60,000 or so clones, over 80% of which are singletons, and 27% rests with the top ten. This specimen consisted of CD4+ or CD8+ T cells sorted from blood, obtained in a trial of the OX40 agonist ivuxolimab. These receptors were taken from an adult with an advanced solid tumor such as melanoma, head and neck, liver or kidney cancer.

In DNA, the CDR3 is TGTGCCAGCAGGAAGGCGGGAGTACCCCAAGAGACCCAGTACTTC. This encodes CASRKAGVPQETQYF. The chain couples TRBV6-4 to TRBJ2-5, with 7 bases lining up with TRBD2. V gave up 6 bases and J gave up 1 base; unmatched junction bases: 8. CDR1 MRHNA and CDR2 SNTAGT come from the germline V gene. The CDR3 length is 15 residues.

In DNA form, the CDR3 reads TGTGCCAGCTCACCCCCTTTCCTGGGATTGAACACCGGGGAGCTGTTTTTT. Protein product: CASSPPFLGLNTGELFF. The chain employs TRBV18 and TRBJ2-2; no firm D call. Trimming removed 3 bases at V and 1 base at J, with 15 bases between. The CDR3 loop spans 17 amino acids. Germline V lookup: CDR1 KGHSH, CDR2 LQKENI.

This clone is classed as medium-sized (0.01 to 0.1%). The chain links TRBV7-6 to TRBJ2-2; D gene ambiguous. The V and J ends lost 3 bases and 0 bases respectively, with 11 bases between them. There are 16 residues in the CDR3. The germline V gene encodes CDR1 SGHVS and CDR2 FNYEAQ. The CDR3 here is CASSLEALPNTGELFF. The DNA for the CDR3 is TGTGCCAGCAGCTTGGAAGCCCTACCGAACACCGGGGAGCTGTTTTTT.

This chain connects TRBV7-2 to TRBJ1-2; D gene unclear. The CDR3 runs 12 residues. The germline CDR1 and CDR2 sequences are SGHTA and FQGNSA. Trimming took 5 bases from V and 5 from J, leaving 9 bases between them. CDR3 sequence: CASSVLEYGYTF. The CDR3, as DNA: TGTGCCAGCAGCGTATTGGAGTATGGCTACACCTTC.

The chain carries TRBV29-1 and TRBJ1-3; D perhaps matches TRBD1 (5 bases). V lost 7 bases and J lost 2, with 12 bases in between. This CDR3 region has 13 residues. The germline V gene encodes CDR1 SQVTM and CDR2 ANQGSEA. The CDR3 region is CSAVRGAGNTIYF. CDR3 DNA sequence: TGCAGCGCCGTACGGGGGGCTGGAAACACCATATATTTT.

The V call is TRBV5-1, the J call TRBJ2-1; 12 bases align to TRBD1. This CDR3 has 15 residues. Germline assignment: CDR1 SGHRS and CDR2 YFSETQ. V shed 0 bases, J shed 12 bases, and the junction held 7 bases outside the gene matches. The CDR3 is CASSLERWDRGRQFF. Here the CDR3 DNA reads TGCGCCAGCAGCTTGGAGAGGTGGGACAGGGGGCGGCAGTTCTTC. The whole variable domain, remainder taken from reference TRBV5-1 and TRBJ2-1, is KAGVTQTPRYLIKTRGQQVTLSCSPISGHRSVSWYQQTPGQGLQFLFEYFSETQRNKGNFPGRFSGRQFSNSRSEMNVSTLELGDSALYLCASSLERWDRGRQFFGPGTRLTVL.

The CDR3 DNA is TGTGCCAGCAGCGTAGGTCCTGGGGGACTAGCGGGGGGTGAGACCCAGTACTTC. Translating it yields CASSVGPGGLAGGETQYF. The rearrangement links TRBV9 to TRBJ2-5; TRBD2 agrees at 15 bases. The CDR3 sequence is 18 residues long. The V gene end was trimmed by 0 bases and the J gene end by 5 bases; junction bases not matched to a gene: 8. The V gene's germline CDR1 is SGDLS and CDR2 YYNGEE.

V is TRBV5-1 and J is TRBJ1-1, with D perhaps matching TRBD1 (6 bases). CDR3 length equals 12 residues. V was clipped by 2 bases and J by 6 bases, with 8 bases between them. Germline CDR1 and CDR2: SGHRS and YFSETQ. For the CDR3, the DNA is TGCGCCAGCAGCTTACAGGGAGCTGAAGCTTTCTTT. Its translation: CASSLQGAEAFF.

The chain employs TRBV19 and TRBJ1-2; no clear D gene. The length of the CDR3 is 14 residues. The V gene's germline CDR1 is LNHDA and CDR2 SQIVND (reference sequence). The V end lost 4 bases, the J end lost 0 bases, and 9 bases lay between the germline ends. This CDR3 is CASSTVSANYGYTF. DNA for the CDR3: TGTGCCAGTAGTACGGTCAGTGCTAACTATGGCTACACCTTC.

This chain links TRBV4-2 with TRBJ2-3; D is unresolved. V was trimmed by 0 bases and J by 0 bases, leaving 10 bases between them. The V gene's germline CDR1 is LGHNA and CDR2 YNFKEQ. This CDR3 comprises 16 residues. The CDR3 sequence: CASSQEGLISTDTQYF. CDR3 nucleotide sequence: TGTGCCAGCAGCCAAGAAGGGCTAATTAGCACAGATACGCAGTATTTT.

This chain uses TRBV5-1 with TRBJ2-1; D gene unclear. The CDR3 loop spans 14 amino acids. Per germline, CDR1 SGHRS and CDR2 YFSETQ. The ends were cut back, 1 base at V and 8 bases at J, with 13 bases in the middle. CDR3 DNA: TGCGCCAGCAGCTTGAGGGCTAGTTTGGATGAGCAGTTCTTC. It encodes CASSLRASLDEQFF.

This clone has only one observation. The CDR3 DNA reads as TGTGCCAGCACGAAACTAGCGGGAGGGTTTTACGAGCAGTACTTC. This sequence encodes CASTKLAGGFYEQYF. The chain uses TRBV6-1 and TRBJ2-7; 13 bases fit TRBD2. This CDR3 spans 15 amino acids. The junction had 7 bases not matched to a gene; V was cut back by 7 bases and J by 4 bases. Germline CDR1 reads MNHNS; CDR2 reads SASEGT.

This CDR3 reads CASSYSSATEAFF. Here the CDR3 DNA reads TGTGCCAGCAGTTACTCGTCGGCCACTGAAGCTTTCTTT. The rearrangement links TRBV6-6 to TRBJ1-1, with D unresolved. The V gene lost 0 bases and the J gene lost 4 bases, with 6 bases spanning the gap. Per the germline V gene, CDR1 is MNHNY and CDR2 is SVGAGI (reference sequence). The CDR3 contains 13 residues.

This clone was counted between two and nine times. The V gene is TRBV4-1, the J gene TRBJ1-1; D is unclear. Germline V gene data show CDR1 as MGHRA and CDR2 as YSYEKL. The CDR3 sequence is 14 residues long. Deletions cut 0 bases from V and 11 bases from J, with 16 bases between. The CDR3 region has the DNA TGCGCCAGCAGCCAAGATCCACTGCAGGTTCGGGCTTTCTTT. This codes for CASSQDPLQVRAFF.

This clone was recorded once. The rearrangement uses TRBV21-1 and TRBJ1-2; the D call in the table, TRBD1, was not verified against the DNA. TRBV21-1 is shown as a pseudogene. The CDR3 consists of 14 residues. In DNA, the CDR3 is TGTGCCAGCAGCATGCGTCAGGATAAAAATGGCTACACCTTC. It codes for CASSMRQDKNGYTF.

V usage is TRBV11-2 and J usage is TRBJ2-1, with 7 nucleotides matching TRBD2. V lost 0 bases to trimming and J lost 15 bases; unmatched junction nucleotides: 14. The CDR3 runs 15 residues. CDR1 and CDR2 (germline): SGHAT, FQNNGV. The CDR3 bases are TGTGCCAGCAGCTTAGATTTTACCCTGACTAGCCGAACGTTCTTC. Translated: CASSLDFTLTSRTFF. Full variable domain (rest looked up from reference TRBV11-2 and TRBJ2-1): EAGVAQSPRYKIIEKRQSVAFWCNPISGHATLYWYQQILGQGPKLLIQFQNNGVVDDSQLPKDRFSAERLKGVDSTLKIQPAKLEDSAVYLCASSLDFTLTSRTFFGPGTRLTVL.

The chain carries TRBV10-3 and TRBJ1-1, with 7 bases lining up with TRBD1. Germline V lookup: CDR1 ENHRY, CDR2 SYGVKD. The V and J ends lost 2 bases and 1 base, in that order; junction bases with no gene match: 7. The CDR3 length is 16 residues. The CDR3 nucleotides read TGTGCCATCAGTGAGACAAGACAGGGCACGAACACTGAAGCTTTCTTT. Its protein product is CAISETRQGTNTEAFF.

The chain uses TRBV5-4 and TRBJ2-1; 7 bases fit TRBD2. The CDR3 loop spans 15 amino acids. Germline-derived CDR1 and CDR2 are SGHNT and YYREEE (reference sequence). Trimming took 0 bases from V and 3 from J; bases not matched to a gene: 3. The CDR3 reads CASSLARGSYNEQFF. CDR3 DNA sequence: TGTGCCAGCAGCTTGGCGCGGGGGAGCTACAATGAGCAGTTCTTC.

The gene calls are TRBV7-2 and TRBJ2-7; 8 bases agree with TRBD2. The CDR3 has 15 amino acids. V lost 3 bases and J lost 0; bases outside the gene matches: 4. CDR1 and CDR2 from the germline V gene are SGHTA and FQGNSA. The CDR3 nucleotides read TGTGCCAGCAGCTTTAGCGGGGTGAGCTCCTACGAGCAGTACTTC. This codes for CASSFSGVSSYEQYF.

The chain couples TRBV7-9 to TRBJ2-1, with unresolved D. This CDR3 is 14 amino acids long. Trimming removed 5 bases at V and 12 bases at J, with 20 bases between. Germline CDR1 reads SEHNR; CDR2 reads FQNEAQ (reference sequence). The CDR3 DNA follows: TGTGCCAGCAGCCAATTCAATTTAAACGAGGTGCAGTTCTTC. This codes for CASSQFNLNEVQFF. Using reference TRBV7-9 and TRBJ2-1 for the parts outside the CDR3, the full variable domain is DTGVSQNPRHKITKRGQNVTFRCDPISEHNRLYWYRQTLGQGPEFLTYFQNEAQLEKSRLLSDRFSAERPKGSFSTLEIQRTEQGDSAMYLCASSQFNLNEVQFFGPGTRLTVL.